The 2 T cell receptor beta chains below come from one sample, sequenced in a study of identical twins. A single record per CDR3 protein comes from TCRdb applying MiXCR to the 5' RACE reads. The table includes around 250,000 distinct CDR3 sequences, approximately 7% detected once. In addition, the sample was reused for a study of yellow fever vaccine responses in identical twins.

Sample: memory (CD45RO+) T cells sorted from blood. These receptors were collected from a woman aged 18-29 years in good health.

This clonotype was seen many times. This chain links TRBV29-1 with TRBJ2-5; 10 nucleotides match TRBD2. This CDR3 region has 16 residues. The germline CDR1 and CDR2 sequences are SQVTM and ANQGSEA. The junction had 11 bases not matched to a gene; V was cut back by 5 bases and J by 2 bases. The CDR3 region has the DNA TGCAGCGTTTTGAGGTCCAGGACTAGCGGACAAGAGACCCAGTACTTC. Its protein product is CSVLRSRTSGQETQYF.

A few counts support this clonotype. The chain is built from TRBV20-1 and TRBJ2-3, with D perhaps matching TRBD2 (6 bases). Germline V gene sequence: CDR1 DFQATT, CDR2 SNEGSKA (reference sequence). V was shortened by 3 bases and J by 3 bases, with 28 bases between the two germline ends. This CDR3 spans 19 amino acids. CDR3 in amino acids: CSASPPVGSGQKATDTQYF. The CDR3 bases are TGCAGTGCTAGCCCCCCGGTGGGTAGCGGCCAAAAGGCAACAGATACGCAGTATTTT.